What follows is one T cell receptor beta chain and its context. The record originates from a study of control samples from healthy donors and cancer patients. The repertoire was sequenced with immunoSEQ multiplex PCR; TCRdb's copy has only in-frame clones and lacks some. The sample includes around 130,000 clones, 88% of them seen just once. The length of the CDR3 is 16 residues. From germline, CDR1 is MDHEN and CDR2 SYDVKM. V lost 6 bases, J lost 1 base, and 8 bases stayed unmatched. Material: blood. The sequence was obtained from a man aged 50 or older in good health. The chain links TRBV28 to TRBJ2-2, with TRBD2 identical over 7 bases. The CDR3 here is CASSLALAENTGELFF. The CDR3 DNA reads TGTGCCAGCAGCTTGGCGCTAGCGGAGAACACCGGGGAGCTGTTTTTT. The full variable domain, completed using reference TRBV28 and TRBJ2-2, is DVKVTQSSRYLVKRTGEKVFLECVQDMDHENMFWYRQDPGLGLRLIYFSYDVKMKEKGDIPEGYSVSREKKERFSLILESASTNQTSMYLCASSLALAENTGELFFGEGSRLTVL.